These T cell receptor beta chains were read from a single sample in a study of Graves' ophthalmopathy and Graves' hyperthyroidism. TCRdb re-called the multiplex PCR reads through MiXCR, storing one row per CDR3 protein. The table has tens of thousands of distinct CDR3 sequences, approximately 46% seen once; the top ten hold roughly 25%. Source material: peripheral blood. These receptors were obtained from an adult woman with stable Graves' hyperthyroidism. Both conserved end residues are part of each CDR3. The D gene is left open where the match is weak. Not every row has a clone size; where given, it reads once, few, many or a size class.

clone size: many
V gene: TRBV11-3
D gene: TRBD1
J gene: TRBJ2-7
CDR3 protein: CASSFSGTDHYEQYF
CDR3 DNA: TGTGCCAGCAGCTTTTCCGGGACAGATCACTACGAGCAGTACTTC

clone size: few
V gene: TRBV4-2
D gene: NA
J gene: TRBJ1-4
CDR3 protein: CASSQEYLAGMASEEKLFF
CDR3 DNA: TGTGCCAGCAGCCAAGAGTATCTGGCAGGGATGGCCTCAGAGGAAAAACTGTTTTTT

clone size: NA
V gene: TRBV20-1
D gene: TRBD2
J gene: TRBJ2-5
CDR3 protein: CSASRLAGNQETQYF
CDR3 DNA: TGCAGTGCGAGCAGACTAGCGGGAAACCAAGAGACCCAGTACTTC

clone size: NA
V gene: TRBV9
D gene: TRBD1
J gene: TRBJ1-1
CDR3 protein: CASARDPGQGTTEAFF
CDR3 DNA: TGTGCCAGTGCTAGAGATCCGGGACAGGGGACCACTGAAGCTTTCTTT

clone size: NA
V gene: TRBV29-1
D gene: NA
J gene: TRBJ2-2
CDR3 protein: CSSRAGELFF
CDR3 DNA: TGCAGCTCGAGGGCCGGGGAGCTGTTTTTT

clone size: NA
V gene: TRBV25-1
D gene: TRBD1
J gene: TRBJ2-7
CDR3 protein: CASSEAGDRGIHEQYF
CDR3 DNA: TGTGCCAGCAGTGAGGCGGGGGACAGGGGAATCCACGAGCAGTACTTC

clone size: many
V gene: TRBV13
D gene: NA
J gene: TRBJ1-6
CDR3 protein: CASSLGGVSYNSPLHF
CDR3 DNA: TGTGCCAGCAGCTTAGGCGGGGTTTCCTATAATTCACCCCTCCACTTT

clone size: NA
V gene: TRBV19
D gene: NA
J gene: TRBJ1-1
CDR3 protein: CASSTELDAEAFF
CDR3 DNA: TGTGCCAGTAGTACCGAGTTGGACGCTGAAGCTTTCTTT

clone size: NA
V gene: TRBV6-1
D gene: TRBD1
J gene: TRBJ1-2
CDR3 protein: CAARGGQDGGYTF
CDR3 DNA: TGTGCCGCCCGGGGAGGACAGGACGGGGGCTACACCTTC

clone size: many
V gene: TRBV4-1
D gene: TRBD1
J gene: TRBJ1-6
CDR3 protein: CASSPVPTGKDSPLHF
CDR3 DNA: TGCGCCAGCAGCCCCGTACCGACAGGGAAAGATTCACCCCTCCACTTT